What follows are 2 T cell receptor beta chains derived from one specimen sequenced in a study of post-analysis software for immune sequencing data (dated by TCRdb to between 2015 and 2017). General conclusions and limits of the study: Roughly 5 TRBV segments, including TRBV5-6, TRBV5-1 and TRBV20-1, were significantly more frequent in patients than controls.

Their specific antigens are unknown. To prepare the library, PCR was applied. For sequencing, an Illumina HiSeq 2500 was employed. To reduce PCR and sequencing biases, unique molecular identifiers were incorporated into the TCR beta cDNA libraries. In-frame beta chains were kept once TCRdb had trimmed the public reads at Q25 with fastp and called clones with MiXCR. Rows are combined by CDR3 protein, so each entry shows the most common genes and DNA. Present in this sample are roughly 580,000 distinct CDR3 sequences, around 47% of which were seen just once. The ten largest make up about 1.5% of the sample. Sequencing was performed on blood. All receptors derive from a girl under 18 with multiple sclerosis.

This clonotype was detected only a few times. The chain recombines TRBV12-3 or TRBV12-4 with TRBJ2-1, with D possibly matching TRBD2 (6 bases). V was trimmed by 2 bases and J by 8 bases, leaving 13 bases between them. The CDR3 length is 14 residues. CDR3: CASSLSSGADEQFF. CDR3 bases: TGTGCCAGCAGTTTATCCTCGGGAGCCGATGAGCAGTTCTTC.

This rearrangement joins TRBV20-1 to TRBJ2-7, with 8 bases matching TRBD2. Gene TRBJ2-5 matches the end of the DNA better, so the J call may be wrong. Germline-derived CDR1 and CDR2 are DFQATT and SNEGSKA (reference sequence). This CDR3 contains 13 residues. The DNA for the CDR3 is TGCAGTGCTATCTGGACTAGCAAAGAGACCCAGTACTTC. Translation: CSAIWTSKETQYF.